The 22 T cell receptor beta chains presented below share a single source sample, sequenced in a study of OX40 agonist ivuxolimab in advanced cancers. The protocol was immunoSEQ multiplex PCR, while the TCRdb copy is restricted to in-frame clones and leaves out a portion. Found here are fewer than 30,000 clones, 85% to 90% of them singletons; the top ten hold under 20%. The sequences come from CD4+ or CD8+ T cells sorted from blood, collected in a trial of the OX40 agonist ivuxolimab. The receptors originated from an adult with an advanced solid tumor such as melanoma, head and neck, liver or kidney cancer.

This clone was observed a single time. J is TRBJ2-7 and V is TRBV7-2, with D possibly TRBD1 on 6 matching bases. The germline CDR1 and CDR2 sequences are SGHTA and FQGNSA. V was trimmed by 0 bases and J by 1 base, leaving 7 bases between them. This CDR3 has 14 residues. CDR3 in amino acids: CASSLADRSYEQYF. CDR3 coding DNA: TGTGCCAGCAGCTTAGCCGACAGGTCCTACGAGCAGTACTTC.

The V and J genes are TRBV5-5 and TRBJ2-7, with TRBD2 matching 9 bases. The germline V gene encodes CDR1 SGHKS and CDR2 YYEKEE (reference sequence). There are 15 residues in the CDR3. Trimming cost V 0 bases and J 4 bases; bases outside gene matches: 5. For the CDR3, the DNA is TGTGCCAGCAGCTTGGGACTAGCGGAACTATACGAGCAGTACTTC. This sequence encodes CASSLGLAELYEQYF.

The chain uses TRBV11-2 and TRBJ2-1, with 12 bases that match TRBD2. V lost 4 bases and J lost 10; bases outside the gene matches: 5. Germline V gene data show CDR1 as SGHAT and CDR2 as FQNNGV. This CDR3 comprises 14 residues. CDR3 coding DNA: TGTGCCAGCAGCTCTAGCGGGGGGGTGGTGGAGCAGTTCTTC. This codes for CASSSSGGVVEQFF.

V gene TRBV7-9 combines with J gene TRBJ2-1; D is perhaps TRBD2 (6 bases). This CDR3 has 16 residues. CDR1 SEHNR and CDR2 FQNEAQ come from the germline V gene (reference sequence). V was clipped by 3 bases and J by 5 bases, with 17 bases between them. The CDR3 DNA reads TGTGCCAGCAGCTTGGGGGTGGGCGGGACTGACAATGAGCAGTTCTTC. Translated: CASSLGVGGTDNEQFF.

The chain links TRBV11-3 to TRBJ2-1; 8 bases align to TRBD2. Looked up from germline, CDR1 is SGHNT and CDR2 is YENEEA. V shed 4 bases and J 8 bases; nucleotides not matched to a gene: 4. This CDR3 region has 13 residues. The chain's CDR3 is CASSSSSGHEQFF. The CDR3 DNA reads TGTGCCAGCAGCTCCTCTAGCGGGCATGAGCAGTTCTTC. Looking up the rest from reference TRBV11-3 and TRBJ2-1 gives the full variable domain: EAGVVQSPRYKIIEKKQPVAFWCNPISGHNTLYWYLQNLGQGPELLIRYENEEAVDDSQLPKDRFSAERLKGVDSTLKIQPAELGDSAVYLCASSSSSGHEQFFGPGTRLTVL.

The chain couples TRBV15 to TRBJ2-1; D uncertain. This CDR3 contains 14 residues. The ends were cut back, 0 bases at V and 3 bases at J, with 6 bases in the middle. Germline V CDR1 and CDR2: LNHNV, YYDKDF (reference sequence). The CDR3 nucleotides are TGTGCCACCAGCAGAGATCGGAACTACAATGAGCAGTTCTTC. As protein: CATSRDRNYNEQFF.

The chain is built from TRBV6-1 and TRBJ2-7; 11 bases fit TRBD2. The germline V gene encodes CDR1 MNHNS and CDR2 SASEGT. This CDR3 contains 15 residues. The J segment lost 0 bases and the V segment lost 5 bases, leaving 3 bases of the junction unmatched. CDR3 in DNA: TGTGCCAGCAGTTCTGGACTAGCGGGCTCCTACGAGCAGTACTTC. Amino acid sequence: CASSSGLAGSYEQYF.

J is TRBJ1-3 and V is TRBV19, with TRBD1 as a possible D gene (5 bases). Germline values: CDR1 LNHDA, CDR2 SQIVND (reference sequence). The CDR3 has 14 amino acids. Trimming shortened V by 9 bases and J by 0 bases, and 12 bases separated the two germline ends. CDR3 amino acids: CARGHLHSGNTIYF. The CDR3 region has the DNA TGTGCCAGAGGACATCTTCACTCTGGAAACACCATATATTTT.

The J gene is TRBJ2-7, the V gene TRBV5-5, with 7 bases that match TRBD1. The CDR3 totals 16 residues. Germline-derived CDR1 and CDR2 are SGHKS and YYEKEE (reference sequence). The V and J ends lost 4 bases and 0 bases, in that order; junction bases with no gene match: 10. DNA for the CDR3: TGTGCCAGCAGCCTCGATTGGGGACAGAGCTCCTACGAGCAGTACTTC. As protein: CASSLDWGQSSYEQYF.

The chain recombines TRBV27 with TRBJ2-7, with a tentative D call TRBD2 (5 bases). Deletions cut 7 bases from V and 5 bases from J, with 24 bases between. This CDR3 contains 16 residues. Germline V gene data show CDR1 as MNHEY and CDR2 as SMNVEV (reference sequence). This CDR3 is CASMRAGLLLFNEQYF. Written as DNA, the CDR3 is TGTGCCAGCATGAGGGCAGGACTCCTCCTATTTAACGAGCAGTACTTC.

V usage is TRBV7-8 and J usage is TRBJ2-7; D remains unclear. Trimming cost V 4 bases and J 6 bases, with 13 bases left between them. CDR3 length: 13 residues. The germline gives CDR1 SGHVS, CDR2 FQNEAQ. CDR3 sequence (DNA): TGTGCCAGCAGCTGGACCCCAGCCGGCGAGCAGTACTTC. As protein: CASSWTPAGEQYF.

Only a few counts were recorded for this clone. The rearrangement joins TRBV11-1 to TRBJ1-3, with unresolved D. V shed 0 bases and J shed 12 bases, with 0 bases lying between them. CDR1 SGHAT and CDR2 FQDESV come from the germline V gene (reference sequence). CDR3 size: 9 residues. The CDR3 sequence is CASSLAIYF. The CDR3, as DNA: TGTGCCAGCAGCTTAGCCATATATTTT.

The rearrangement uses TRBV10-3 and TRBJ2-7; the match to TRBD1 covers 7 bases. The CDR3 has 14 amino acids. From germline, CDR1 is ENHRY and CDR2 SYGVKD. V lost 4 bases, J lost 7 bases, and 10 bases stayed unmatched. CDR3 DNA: TGTGCCATCAGTGGGGGCAGGGCGACAGGGGAGCAGTACTTC. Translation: CAISGGRATGEQYF.

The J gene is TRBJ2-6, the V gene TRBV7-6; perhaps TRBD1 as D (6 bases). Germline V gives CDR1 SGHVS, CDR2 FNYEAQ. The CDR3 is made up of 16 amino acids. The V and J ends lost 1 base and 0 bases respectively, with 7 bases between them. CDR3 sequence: CASSLGQASGANVLTF. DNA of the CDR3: TGTGCCAGCAGCTTAGGACAGGCCTCTGGGGCCAACGTCCTGACTTTC.

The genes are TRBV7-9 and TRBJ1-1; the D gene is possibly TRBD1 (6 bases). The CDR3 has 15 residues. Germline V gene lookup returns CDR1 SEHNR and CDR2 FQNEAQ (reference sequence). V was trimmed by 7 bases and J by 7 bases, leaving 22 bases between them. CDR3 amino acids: CASIPTGGTSGEAFF. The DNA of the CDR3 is TGTGCCAGCATACCGACAGGTGGGACCTCCGGTGAAGCTTTCTTT.

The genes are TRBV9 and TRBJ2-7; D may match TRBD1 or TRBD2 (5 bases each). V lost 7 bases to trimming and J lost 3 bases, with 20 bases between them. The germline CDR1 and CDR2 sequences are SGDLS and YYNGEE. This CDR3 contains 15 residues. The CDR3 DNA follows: TGTGCCAGCTCCAGAGGGGATAGGGCCCTCTACGAGCAGTACTTC. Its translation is CASSRGDRALYEQYF.

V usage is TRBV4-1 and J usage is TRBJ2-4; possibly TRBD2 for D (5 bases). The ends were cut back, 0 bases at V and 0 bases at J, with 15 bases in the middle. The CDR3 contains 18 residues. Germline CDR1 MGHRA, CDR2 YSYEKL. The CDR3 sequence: CASSQESALGLAKNIQYF. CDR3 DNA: TGCGCCAGCAGCCAAGAGAGTGCTCTCGGACTAGCCAAAAACATTCAGTACTTC.

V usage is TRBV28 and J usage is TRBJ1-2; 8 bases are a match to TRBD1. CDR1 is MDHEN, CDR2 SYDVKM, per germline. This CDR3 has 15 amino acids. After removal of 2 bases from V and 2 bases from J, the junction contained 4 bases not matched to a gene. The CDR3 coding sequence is TGTGCCAGCAGTTTACAGGGGGCACCCAACTATGGCTACACCTTC. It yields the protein CASSLQGAPNYGYTF.

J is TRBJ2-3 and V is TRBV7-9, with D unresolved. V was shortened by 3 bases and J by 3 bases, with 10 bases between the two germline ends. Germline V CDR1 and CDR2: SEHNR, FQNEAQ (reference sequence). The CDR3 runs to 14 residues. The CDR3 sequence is CASSLVSYTDTQYF. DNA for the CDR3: TGTGCCAGCAGCTTGGTGTCTTATACAGATACGCAGTATTTT.

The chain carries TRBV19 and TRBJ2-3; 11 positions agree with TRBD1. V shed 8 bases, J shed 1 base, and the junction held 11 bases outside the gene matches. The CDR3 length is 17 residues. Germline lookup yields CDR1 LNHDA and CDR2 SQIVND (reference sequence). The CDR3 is CASWDTSGQGGTDTQYF. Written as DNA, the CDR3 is TGTGCCAGTTGGGATACCTCGGGACAGGGGGGCACAGATACGCAGTATTTT.

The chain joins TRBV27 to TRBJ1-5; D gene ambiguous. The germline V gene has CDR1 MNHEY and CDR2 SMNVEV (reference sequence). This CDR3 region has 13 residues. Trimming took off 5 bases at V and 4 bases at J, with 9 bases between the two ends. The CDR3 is CASSPMGNQPQHF. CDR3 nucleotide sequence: TGTGCCAGCAGTCCCATGGGAAATCAGCCCCAGCATTTT.

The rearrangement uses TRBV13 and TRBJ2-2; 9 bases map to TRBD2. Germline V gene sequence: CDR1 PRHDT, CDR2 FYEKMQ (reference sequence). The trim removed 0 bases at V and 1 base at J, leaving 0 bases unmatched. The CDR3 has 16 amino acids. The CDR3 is CASSLGTSGNTGELFF. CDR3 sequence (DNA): TGTGCCAGCAGCTTAGGGACTAGCGGGAACACCGGGGAGCTGTTTTTT. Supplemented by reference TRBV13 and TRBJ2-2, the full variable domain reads AAGVIQSPRHLIKEKRETATLKCYPIPRHDTVYWYQQGPGQDPQFLISFYEKMQSDKGSIPDRFSAQQFSDYHSELNMSSLELGDSALYFCASSLGTSGNTGELFFGEGSRLTVL.